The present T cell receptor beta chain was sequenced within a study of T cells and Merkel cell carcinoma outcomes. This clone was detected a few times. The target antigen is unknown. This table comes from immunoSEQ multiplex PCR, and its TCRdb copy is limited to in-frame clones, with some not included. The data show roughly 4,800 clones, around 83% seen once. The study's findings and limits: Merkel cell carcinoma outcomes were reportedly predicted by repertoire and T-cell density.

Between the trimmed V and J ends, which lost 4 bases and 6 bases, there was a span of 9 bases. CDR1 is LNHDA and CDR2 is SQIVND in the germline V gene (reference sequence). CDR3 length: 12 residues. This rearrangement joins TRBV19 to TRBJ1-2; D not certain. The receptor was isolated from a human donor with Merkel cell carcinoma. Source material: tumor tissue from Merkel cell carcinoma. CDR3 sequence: CASSTSPNGYTF. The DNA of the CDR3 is TGTGCCAGTAGTACATCCCCAAATGGCTACACCTTC.